In its sample, the clone carrying this TCR beta chain was seen many times. The CDR3 has 18 residues. TCRdb redid the calling of the 5' RACE reads with MiXCR, one entry per CDR3 protein. The sample holds fewer than 40,000 distinct CDR3 sequences; approximately 10% are singletons and the top ten take about 32%. The data derive from a study of T-cell memory formation after mild COVID-19. Sequenced input: PBMCs or a T cell subset sorted from them (not recorded which). This sequence was found in a young man who had mild COVID-19 (a few samples of this study predate the infection). Cell type and time point are not known. V and J are TRBV21-1 and TRBJ2-5; the D call TRBD2 from the table was never checked on the DNA. TRBV21-1 is recorded as a pseudogene. The CDR3 nucleotides are TGTGCCAGCAGCAAAGCACAGCTACTAGCGGGGGGAAGAGAGACCCAGTACTTC. It codes for CASSKAQLLAGGRETQYF.